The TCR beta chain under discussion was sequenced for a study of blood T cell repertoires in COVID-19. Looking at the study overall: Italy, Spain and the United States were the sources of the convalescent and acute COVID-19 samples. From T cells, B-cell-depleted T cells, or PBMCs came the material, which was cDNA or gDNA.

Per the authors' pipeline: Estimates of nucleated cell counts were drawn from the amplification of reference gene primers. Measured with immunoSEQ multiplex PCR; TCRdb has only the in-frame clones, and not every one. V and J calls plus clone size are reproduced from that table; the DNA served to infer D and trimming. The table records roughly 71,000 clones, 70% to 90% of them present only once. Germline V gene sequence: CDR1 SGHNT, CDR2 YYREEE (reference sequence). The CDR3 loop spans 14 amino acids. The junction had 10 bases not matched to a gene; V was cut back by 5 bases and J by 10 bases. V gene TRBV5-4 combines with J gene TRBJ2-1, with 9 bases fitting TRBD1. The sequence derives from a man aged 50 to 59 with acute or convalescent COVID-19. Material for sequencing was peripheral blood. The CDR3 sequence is CASSAGQGLEEQFF. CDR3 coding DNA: TGTGCCAGCAGTGCCGGACAGGGGTTAGAGGAGCAGTTCTTC.